What follows are 32 T cell receptor beta chains derived from one specimen sequenced in a study of shared clonotypes between healthy human individuals. Data came from immunoSEQ multiplex PCR; TCRdb stores just in-frame clones and leaves some out. Here the sample spans roughly 1.5 million clones, 98% being singletons. Sequenced: naive CD4+ T cells sorted from blood. Subset in this sample: CD45RA+ positively selected. The source of these receptors is a man aged 30-40 years in good health.

The rearrangement uses TRBV28 and TRBJ1-1, with D maybe TRBD1 (5 bases). The V end was cut by 4 bases, the J end by 4 bases, with 10 bases between. Germline CDR1 and CDR2: MDHEN and SYDVKM. The CDR3 has 13 amino acids. The CDR3 nucleotides read TGTGCCAGCAGTTCTGGGGGGTCCACTGAAGCTTTCTTT. Translation: CASSSGGSTEAFF.

The rearrangement uses TRBV5-1 and TRBJ1-1, with D maybe TRBD1 (6 bases). Germline V gene sequence: CDR1 SGHRS, CDR2 YFSETQ. The CDR3 totals 14 residues. Deletions cut 5 bases from V and 0 bases from J, with 11 bases between. CDR3 nucleotide sequence: TGCGCCAGCAGTAATACAGGGATGAACACTGAAGCTTTCTTT. Translated: CASSNTGMNTEAFF.

This clone was seen once. The chain links TRBV28 to TRBJ2-5, with TRBD2 matching over 13 bases. This CDR3 has 15 amino acids. The V and J ends lost 5 bases and 4 bases, in that order; junction bases with no gene match: 4. Germline values: CDR1 MDHEN, CDR2 SYDVKM. Written as DNA, the CDR3 is TGTGCCAGCAGTGGACTAGCGGGAGCTACAGAGACCCAGTACTTC. Protein sequence: CASSGLAGATETQYF.

The genes are TRBV9 and TRBJ2-2; no firm D call. CDR1 and CDR2 (germline): SGDLS, YYNGEE. Trimming took off 4 bases at V and 6 bases at J, with 10 bases between the two ends. CDR3 length: 13 amino acids. The CDR3 DNA is TGTGCCAGCAGCTCCTCCGCCGCCGGGGAGCTGTTTTTT. Its protein is CASSSSAAGELFF.

V is TRBV19 and J is TRBJ2-3, with 8 bases aligning to TRBD2. Germline-derived CDR1 and CDR2 are LNHDA and SQIVND (reference sequence). The junction had 7 bases not matched to a gene; V was cut back by 6 bases and J by 8 bases. The CDR3 extends over 13 amino acids. DNA for the CDR3: TGTGCCAGTAGCGGGGGGGTTTCACCTACGCAGTATTTT. Translating it yields CASSGGVSPTQYF.

V usage is TRBV9 and J usage is TRBJ2-3, with TRBD2 matching over 10 bases. Looked up from germline, CDR1 is SGDLS and CDR2 is YYNGEE. CDR3 length equals 15 residues. V lost 4 bases, J lost 3 bases, and 5 bases stayed unmatched. CDR3 bases: TGTGCCAGCAGCCGCGAACTAGCGGGGACAGATACGCAGTATTTT. Residues: CASSRELAGTDTQYF.

V and J are TRBV19 and TRBJ2-7; D is possibly TRBD1 (5 bases). CDR1 is LNHDA, CDR2 SQIVND, per germline (reference sequence). Trimming pared 5 bases from V and 4 bases from J, leaving 12 bases between. The CDR3 is 13 residues long. The CDR3 coding sequence is TGTGCCAGTAGTCCGACAGTAGTGTACGAGCAGTACTTC. Translated, it gives CASSPTVVYEQYF. The variable domain in full, completed from reference TRBV19 and TRBJ2-7, reads DGGITQSPKYLFRKEGQNVTLSCEQNLNHDAMYWYRQDPGQGLRLIYYSQIVNDFQKGDIAEGYSVSREKKESFPLTVTSAQKNPTAFYLCASSPTVVYEQYFGPGTRLTVT.

The chain recombines TRBV15 with TRBJ2-7; D possibly matches TRBD1 or TRBD2 (5 bases each). Between the trimmed V and J ends, which lost 2 bases and 4 bases, there was a span of 15 bases. The CDR3 is 15 amino acids. CDR1 and CDR2 from the germline V gene are LNHNV and YYDKDF (reference sequence). The CDR3 DNA sequence: TGTGCCACCAGCAGACAAGGCCAGGGCGGGTACGAGCAGTACTTC. It yields the protein CATSRQGQGGYEQYF. The full variable domain, in which reference TRBV15 and TRBJ2-7 provide the parts outside the CDR3, is DAMVIQNPRYQVTQFGKPVTLSCSQTLNHNVMYWYQQKSSQAPKLLFHYYDKDFNNEADTPDNFQSRRPNTSFCFLDIRSPGLGDTAMYLCATSRQGQGGYEQYFGPGTRLTVT.

As for this clone: Additional DNA sequences in this sample encode the identical CDR3. This chain uses TRBV6-1 with TRBJ1-5, with a tentative D call TRBD1 (5 bases). In germline, CDR1 is MNHNS, CDR2 SASEGT. V lost 0 bases and J lost 2, with 8 bases in between. This CDR3 region has 15 residues. Here the CDR3 reads CASSEARGGNQPQHF. The CDR3 DNA reads TGTGCCAGCAGTGAAGCAAGGGGTGGCAATCAGCCCCAGCATTTT.

The V gene is TRBV18, the J gene TRBJ2-1; D gene unclear. V was clipped by 0 bases and J by 8 bases, with 11 bases between them. Germline loops: CDR1 KGHSH, CDR2 LQKENI. The CDR3 contains 14 residues. In DNA, the CDR3 is TGTGCCAGCTCACCACCGCAAGGGTCCCATGAGCAGTTCTTC. It yields the protein CASSPPQGSHEQFF.

The gene calls are TRBV25-1 and TRBJ2-6, with D possibly TRBD2 on 6 matching bases. Per the germline V gene, CDR1 is MGHDK and CDR2 is SYGVNS. This CDR3 has 16 amino acids. With 6 bases removed from V and 1 base from J, the gap between germline ends came to 13 bases. The CDR3 is CASSLLAGSGANVLTF. In DNA form, the CDR3 reads TGTGCCAGCAGCCTTCTGGCGGGGTCTGGGGCCAACGTCCTGACTTTC.

The count of this clone is one. The rearrangement uses TRBV5-1 and TRBJ2-1, with 12 bases identical to TRBD1. Per the germline V gene, CDR1 is SGHRS and CDR2 is YFSETQ. The CDR3 covers 15 residues. V gave up 4 bases and J gave up 7 bases; unmatched junction bases: 6. CDR3 protein: CASSPGTGGLNEQFF. CDR3 sequence (DNA): TGCGCCAGCAGCCCAGGGACAGGGGGCTTAAATGAGCAGTTCTTC.

Only one count was recorded for this clone. V is TRBV25-1 and J is TRBJ2-1; TRBD1 is a possible D gene (7 bases). There are 14 residues in the CDR3. CDR1 and CDR2 (germline): MGHDK, SYGVNS. V lost 1 base and J lost 10, with 14 bases in between. CDR3 bases: TGTGCCAGCAGTGAATTCGGCGGGACAGAAGAGCAGTTCTTC. Encoded protein: CASSEFGGTEEQFF.

The chain is built from TRBV6-5 and TRBJ1-3; D is uncertain. The CDR3 is 14 amino acids. V lost 6 bases to trimming and J lost 2 bases, with 11 bases between them. Per germline, CDR1 MNHEY and CDR2 SVGAGI. The CDR3 DNA reads as TGTGCCAGCAGACTGGAGGGTACTGGAAACACCATATATTTT. Amino acids: CASRLEGTGNTIYF.

The chain employs TRBV7-3 and TRBJ1-2; 8 nucleotides agree with TRBD1. Germline V gives CDR1 SGHTA, CDR2 FQGTGA. The V and J ends lost 5 bases and 4 bases, in that order; junction bases with no gene match: 9. This CDR3 spans 15 amino acids. The DNA for the CDR3 is TGTGCCAGCAGCGATCCGGGACAGGCGCTCTATGGCTACACCTTC. It codes for CASSDPGQALYGYTF.

CDR3 DNA sequence: TGTGCCACCAGCAGAGAAGGGGGGGCGATATTGGGCGAGCAGTACTTC. Amino acids: CATSREGGAILGEQYF. The genes are TRBV15 and TRBJ2-7, with D perhaps TRBD2 (7 bases). The CDR3 sequence is 16 residues long. The germline V and J ends were trimmed by 0 bases and 6 bases, with 18 bases remaining between them. CDR1 LNHNV and CDR2 YYDKDF come from the germline V gene (reference sequence).

J is TRBJ1-2 and V is TRBV4-3; D is unclear. CDR3 length: 14 residues. Trimming left V 1 base short and J 2 bases short, with 8 bases between. Germline V gene data show CDR1 as LGHNA and CDR2 as YSLEER. The CDR3 loop is CASSQGPANYGYTF. CDR3 nucleotides: TGCGCCAGCAGCCAAGGCCCAGCGAACTATGGCTACACCTTC.

Turning to this clone: This sample includes further DNA sequences coding for the same CDR3. This chain uses TRBV30 with TRBJ2-3, with TRBD2 matching 15 bases. The length of the CDR3 is 16 residues. CDR1 is GTSNPN, CDR2 SVGIG, per germline (reference sequence). Trimming at V came to 2 bases and at J to 6 bases, leaving 6 bases not matched to a gene. The CDR3 nucleotides are TGTGCCTGGAGTCCGGGACTAGCGGGAGGTCCCGATACGCAGTATTTT. This gives the protein CAWSPGLAGGPDTQYF.

The V gene is TRBV28, the J gene TRBJ2-3, with 7 bases lining up with TRBD2. The V and J ends lost 7 bases and 0 bases, in that order; junction bases with no gene match: 7. The CDR3 sequence is 15 residues long. Per germline, CDR1 MDHEN and CDR2 SYDVKM. CDR3 sequence: CASKASGASTDTQYF. The CDR3 DNA reads as TGTGCCAGCAAGGCCAGCGGGGCTAGCACAGATACGCAGTATTTT.

This chain uses TRBV19 with TRBJ2-5, with TRBD1 matching 7 bases. Germline lookup yields CDR1 LNHDA and CDR2 SQIVND (reference sequence). The CDR3 runs 14 residues. The junction had 5 bases not matched to a gene; V was cut back by 6 bases and J by 1 base. The chain's CDR3 is CASSPTGIQETQYF. DNA for the CDR3: TGTGCCAGTAGCCCGACAGGGATCCAAGAGACCCAGTACTTC. The full variable domain, with the rest looked up from reference TRBV19 and TRBJ2-5, is DGGITQSPKYLFRKEGQNVTLSCEQNLNHDAMYWYRQDPGQGLRLIYYSQIVNDFQKGDIAEGYSVSREKKESFPLTVTSAQKNPTAFYLCASSPTGIQETQYFGPGTRLLVL.

DNA for the CDR3: TGTGCCAGCAGCTTTGAATTGAACACTGAAGCTTTCTTT. It translates to CASSFELNTEAFF. The chain has TRBV7-8 and TRBJ1-1; unclear D gene. This CDR3 has 13 residues. The V end lost 3 bases, the J end lost 0 bases, and 5 bases lay between the germline ends. Germline V gives CDR1 SGHVS, CDR2 FQNEAQ. The full variable domain, its missing parts supplied by reference TRBV7-8 and TRBJ1-1, is GAGVSQSPRYKVAKRGQDVALRCDPISGHVSLFWYQQALGQGPEFLTYFQNEAQLDKSGLPSDRFFAERPEGSVSTLKIQRTQQEDSAVYLCASSFELNTEAFFGQGTRLTVV.

J is TRBJ2-3 and V is TRBV28; 11 bases align to TRBD1. The CDR3 is 15 residues long. In germline, CDR1 is MDHEN, CDR2 SYDVKM. Trimming cost V 7 bases and J 4 bases; bases outside gene matches: 7. CDR3 coding DNA: TGTGCCAGCATGGACAGGGGGCAAGTCGCAGATACGCAGTATTTT. Translated, it gives CASMDRGQVADTQYF.

J is TRBJ1-2 and V is TRBV18; tentatively, D is TRBD1 (5 bases). The CDR3 sequence is 13 residues long. The V gene's germline CDR1 is KGHSH and CDR2 LQKENI. V shed 3 bases and J shed 8 bases, with 13 bases lying between them. Here the CDR3 DNA reads TGTGCCAGCTCACCGTCAACGGGGGACGGCTACACCTTC. Amino acid sequence: CASSPSTGDGYTF.

The chain carries TRBV5-8 and TRBJ1-2; 11 positions agree with TRBD1. The germline gives CDR1 SGHTS, CDR2 YDEGEE. The CDR3 consists of 16 residues. The V and J ends lost 0 bases and 3 bases, in that order; junction bases with no gene match: 4. Written as DNA, the CDR3 is TGTGCCAGCAGCTTGGACGGACAGGGGGCGTACTATGGCTACACCTTC. As protein: CASSLDGQGAYYGYTF.

This chain connects TRBV5-8 to TRBJ2-1; no reliable D call. CDR1 is SGHTS, CDR2 YDEGEE, per germline. With 0 bases removed from V and 6 bases from J, the gap between germline ends came to 13 bases. This CDR3 region has 15 residues. The CDR3 reads CASSLGPGGFNEQFF. The CDR3 coding sequence is TGTGCCAGCAGCTTGGGTCCGGGCGGTTTCAATGAGCAGTTCTTC. The full variable domain, with the rest looked up from reference TRBV5-8 and TRBJ2-1, is EAGVTQSPTHLIKTRGQQATLRCSPISGHTSVYWYQQALGLGLQFLLWYDEGEERNRGNFPPRFSGRQFPNYSSELNVNALELEDSALYLCASSLGPGGFNEQFFGPGTRLTVL.

J is TRBJ2-5 and V is TRBV18, with 7 bases aligning to TRBD1. In germline, CDR1 is KGHSH, CDR2 LQKENI. CDR3 length: 14 residues. Trimming at V came to 5 bases and at J to 2 bases, leaving 5 bases not matched to a gene. CDR3 amino acids: CASSSGQVQETQYF. For the CDR3, the DNA is TGTGCCAGCTCAAGCGGACAGGTACAAGAGACCCAGTACTTC.

The gene calls are TRBV7-9 and TRBJ2-3, with D maybe TRBD2 (6 bases). This CDR3 is built from 16 residues. Trimming took off 5 bases at V and 0 bases at J, with 15 bases between the two ends. From germline, CDR1 is SEHNR and CDR2 FQNEAQ (reference sequence). The CDR3 is CASSARLGTSTDTQYF. The CDR3 coding sequence is TGTGCCAGCAGCGCGAGACTAGGGACTAGCACAGATACGCAGTATTTT.

This clone has only one observation. This chain links TRBV7-9 with TRBJ2-7; D is possibly TRBD2 (8 bases). Per the germline V gene, CDR1 is SEHNR and CDR2 is FQNEAQ (reference sequence). This CDR3 is built from 16 residues. Deletions cut 4 bases from V and 0 bases from J, with 16 bases between. This CDR3 is CASSSRGGTASYEQYF. The CDR3 coding sequence is TGTGCCAGCAGCTCCCGGGGGGGGACAGCCTCCTACGAGCAGTACTTC.

CDR3 residues: CASSPPSRAEHEQYF. CDR3 nucleotide sequence: TGTGCCAGCTCACCACCGTCCAGGGCAGAACACGAGCAGTACTTC. The gene calls are TRBV18 and TRBJ2-7, with D possibly matching TRBD1 (5 bases). V lost 0 bases, J lost 5 bases, and 14 bases lay in between. There are 15 residues in the CDR3. Germline V gives CDR1 KGHSH, CDR2 LQKENI.

The genes are TRBV5-5 and TRBJ2-5; D is uncertain. V lost 1 base and J 2 bases, leaving 15 bases between the germline ends. Per germline, CDR1 SGHKS and CDR2 YYEKEE (reference sequence). The CDR3 covers 16 residues. The CDR3 here is CASSLSPVQPQETQYF. The CDR3 coding sequence is TGTGCCAGCAGCTTGTCCCCTGTCCAGCCTCAAGAGACCCAGTACTTC.

This rearrangement joins TRBV5-4 to TRBJ2-3; 9 nucleotides match TRBD2. The CDR3 covers 15 residues. Germline lookup yields CDR1 SGHNT and CDR2 YYREEE (reference sequence). The ends lost 4 bases at V and 0 bases at J; junction bases unmatched: 3. CDR3 loop: CASSKTSGSTDTQYF. DNA for the CDR3: TGTGCCAGCAGCAAAACTAGCGGGAGCACAGATACGCAGTATTTT.

The V and J genes are TRBV30 and TRBJ1-5; maybe TRBD1 (5 bases). The V and J ends lost 2 bases and 7 bases respectively, with 15 bases between them. CDR1 is GTSNPN, CDR2 SVGIG, per germline (reference sequence). This CDR3 is 14 amino acids long. Written as DNA, the CDR3 is TGTGCCTGGAGTTTTGGGGGGGGGAACCAGCCCCAGCATTTT. This translates into CAWSFGGGNQPQHF.